This T cell receptor beta chain was documented in a study of blood T cell repertoires in COVID-19 (dated by TCRdb to 2019 to 2021). Regarding the complete study: Samples from collaborators originated in the United States, Italy and Spain and spanned both the acute and convalescent phases of COVID-19. The material from the prospective study consisted of cDNA or gDNA derived from T cells, B-cell-depleted T cells, or PBMCs. The dataset comprised deeply sampled blood TCRbeta repertoires from subjects exposed to, actively infected with, or recovered from COVID-19. The repertoires were made available in a free public database intended to serve as a resource for research on the immune response to SARS-CoV-2. The samples were drawn from two sources: the first 160 participants of the ongoing ImmuneRACE study, and 950 to 1,500 subjects contributed by 6 global collaborators. The sample metadata nearly always contained a de-identified subject ID, COVID-19 status, age in years and sex. Where HLA class I and class II types were available, the types were taken from metadata supplied by the sample provider, not from assay-based typing. General findings and caveats noted by the study authors: How much clinical and demographic metadata was included differed by source and by participant, and the metadata was provided uncurated.

Each collaborating institution followed its own protocols to collect whole blood in K2EDTA tubes. For TCRbeta analysis, collaborators shipped samples as frozen whole blood, isolated PBMCs, or DNA extracted from either of those sample types. TCRbeta CDR3 regions were amplified from genomic DNA by means of the immunoSEQ Assay, a bias-controlled multiplex PCR. Processing in the source paper ran as follows. The number of nucleated cells in each sample was estimated by amplification of reference gene primers within the assay. To quantify the absolute abundance of each unique TCRbeta CDR3 rearrangement, sequence reads were collapsed and filtered. Productive Simpson clonality was computed per sample as the square root of Simpson's diversity index over productive rearrangements. TCRdb obtained this table from immuneACCESS and retained in-frame rearrangements with V and J assigned. These tables miss some clones; where compared with another copy, unresolved V genes account for less than half of the shortfall, and the remainder is unexplained. The D gene and trimming were derived from the DNA, and the V and J assignments and clone size from that table. The sample profile shows around 140,000 clones; 65% to 90% of them were found once. The ten top clones hold more than 7.5% of the sample.

V loses 0 bases at its end and J loses 7 bases; junction bases beyond the gene matches: 7. The CDR3 holds 16 amino acids from the cysteine to the phenylalanine. Solely the CDR3 DNA is kept, with 48 bases framed from the first base. Based on the germline V gene, the CDR1 and CDR2 sequences are ENHRY and SYGVKD. On this clone itself: It lacks a known antigen. No much larger clone exists at a distance of one base, and base qualities are not known.

The receptor was derived from a woman aged 60-75 years with active or convalescent COVID-19. The specimen was peripheral blood. The V and J genes are TRBV10-3 and TRBJ1-2, and 11 bases in between align with TRBD1. Here is the DNA: TGTGCCATCAGTGAGTCTGTCCGGGACAGGGGGTCTGGCTACACCTTC. Protein translation: CAISESVRDRGSGYTF.